The source of this T cell receptor beta chain is a study of blood T cell repertoires in COVID-19. The table came from immunoSEQ multiplex PCR; TCRdb's copy has only in-frame clones and leaves some out. This sample has about 200,000 clones; around four fifths occur once, and the top ten carry around 0.93%. The V gene's germline CDR1 is SNHLY and CDR2 FYNNEI. V lost 6 bases to trimming and J lost 2 bases, with 14 bases between them. This CDR3 spans 14 amino acids. The sequenced sample was peripheral blood. V gene TRBV2 combines with J gene TRBJ2-7; tentative D call: TRBD1 (6 bases). The source of this sequence is a man in his sixties with COVID-19, enrolled during active disease. Here the CDR3 DNA reads TGTGCCAGCAGAGAGGCAGGGGCCACCTACGAGCAGTACTTC. Protein: CASREAGATYEQYF.